The 17 T cell receptor beta chains below all came from one sample that was sequenced in a study of breast tumors, draining lymph nodes, adjacent tissues. TCRdb re-analysed the multiplex PCR reads in MiXCR, keeping a single row per CDR3 protein. The sample has some 150,000 distinct CDR3 sequences; around 20% are singletons. The lymph nodes were axillary draining lymph nodes from breast cancer patients. Sequencing was performed on axillary lymph node tissue. The receptors derive from a female donor with breast cancer. Some clones in this sample may be carry-over from other donors' samples.

This clonotype was counted many times. The rearrangement uses TRBV11-3 and TRBJ2-7; weak D call: TRBD1 (6 bases). CDR1 and CDR2 from the germline V gene are SGHNT and YENEEA. CDR3 length equals 15 residues. Trimming took 2 bases from V and 3 from J, leaving 14 bases between them. This CDR3 is CASSLRAGEGYEQYF. CDR3 nucleotide sequence: TGTGCCAGCAGCTTACGGGCAGGGGAAGGCTACGAGCAGTACTTC.

This clonotype was detected only a few times. A read error is likely, as this CDR3 ends without the conserved phenylalanine or tryptophan. J is TRBJ2-7 and V is TRBV18; 8 bases align to TRBD1. The germline V gene has CDR1 KGHSH and CDR2 LQKENI. CDR3 length: 14 residues. The CDR3 DNA reads TGTGCCAGCTCCCCACAGGGGGTAGAGTACGAGCAGTACTCC. It yields the protein CASSPQGVEYEQYS.

This clonotype came up a few times. The CDR3 here is CASNTGAVGELFF. The DNA of the CDR3 is TGTGCCAGTAATACAGGGGCGGTCGGGGAGCTGTTTTTT. V is TRBV19 and J is TRBJ2-2, with 7 bases lining up with TRBD1. Germline assignment: CDR1 LNHDA and CDR2 SQIVND (reference sequence). The CDR3 is made up of 13 amino acids. V trimming: 7 bases; J trimming: 7 bases; junction bases outside the gene matches: 6.

This clonotype was counted at least ten times. The gene calls are TRBV11-1 and TRBJ2-1, with 9 nucleotides matching TRBD2. The CDR3 runs 13 residues. Germline V gene data show CDR1 as SGHAT and CDR2 as FQDESV (reference sequence). The V gene end was trimmed by 11 bases and the J gene end by 6 bases; junction bases not matched to a gene: 8. Written as DNA, the CDR3 is TGTGCCTCGAGGCTAGCGGGACTCAATGAGCAGTTCTTC. Amino acids: CASRLAGLNEQFF.

This clonotype showed up many times. The chain combines TRBV20-1 with TRBJ2-2; the D call may be TRBD1 or TRBD2 (5 bases each). V lost 0 bases to trimming and J lost 3 bases, with 11 bases between them. The CDR3 is made up of 15 amino acids. Per germline, CDR1 DFQATT and CDR2 SNEGSKA (reference sequence). CDR3 amino acids: CSARDRRGDTGELFF. CDR3 coding DNA: TGCAGTGCTAGAGATCGGCGAGGGGACACCGGGGAGCTGTTTTTT.

This clonotype was picked up many times. The chain couples TRBV5-1 to TRBJ2-5, with 14 bases identical to TRBD2. V lost 0 bases, J lost 1 base, and 11 bases stayed unmatched. The CDR3 is 20 amino acids. The germline gives CDR1 SGHRS, CDR2 YFSETQ. The CDR3, as DNA: TGCGCCAGCAGCTTGGCCAGTGGGACTAGCGGGAGCGGGGGCCAAGAGACCCAGTACTTC. This translates into CASSLASGTSGSGGQETQYF.

This clonotype has at least ten counts. The rearrangement joins TRBV5-6 to TRBJ2-5; D gene ambiguous. The CDR3 has 17 amino acids. CDR1 and CDR2 from the germline V gene are SGHDT and YYEEEE. V was trimmed by 2 bases and J by 2 bases, leaving 19 bases between them. In nucleotides, the CDR3 is TGTGCCAGCAGCTTACGAAAACAGTCATTGTTTCAAGAGACCCAGTACTTC. This encodes CASSLRKQSLFQETQYF.

This clonotype appeared many times. The rearrangement links TRBV4-1 to TRBJ2-5, with 12 bases aligning to TRBD2. The CDR3 length is 16 residues. CDR1 MGHRA and CDR2 YSYEKL come from the germline V gene. The junction had 5 bases not matched to a gene; V was cut back by 4 bases and J by 2 bases. This chain's CDR3 is CASSLSGLAGQETQYF. The DNA of the CDR3 is TGCGCCAGCAGCCTTTCGGGACTAGCGGGTCAAGAGACCCAGTACTTC.

This clonotype was detected ten times or more. The chain uses TRBV4-2 and TRBJ2-1; TRBD2 agrees at 9 bases. The CDR3 is 16 residues long. The V and J ends lost 6 bases and 9 bases, in that order; junction bases with no gene match: 15. In germline, CDR1 is LGHNA, CDR2 YNFKEQ. CDR3 sequence reads: CASSPVAGGAGSEQFF. The CDR3 bases are TGTGCCAGCAGTCCTGTGGCGGGAGGGGCCGGGAGTGAGCAGTTCTTC.

This clonotype was counted at least ten times. This chain connects TRBV30 to TRBJ2-7; TRBD1 is a possible D gene (6 bases). There are 15 residues in the CDR3. The V end lost 2 bases, the J end lost 4 bases, and 18 bases lay between the germline ends. Germline loops: CDR1 GTSNPN, CDR2 SVGIG (reference sequence). The CDR3 loop is CAWSLRTVQKYEQYF. Written as DNA, the CDR3 is TGTGCCTGGAGTCTTCGGACAGTTCAAAAATACGAGCAGTACTTC.

This clonotype has at least ten counts. The CDR3 DNA is TGTGCCAGCAGCCCGGCGGGGGGAGGGGCCGGGGAGCTGTTTTTT. It encodes CASSPAGGGAGELFF. V and J are TRBV12-3 or TRBV12-4 and TRBJ2-2, with 8 bases lining up with TRBD2. Trimming at V came to 6 bases and at J to 6 bases, leaving 9 bases not matched to a gene. The CDR3 contains 15 residues.

This clonotype occurred many times. The CDR3 region has the DNA TGCGCCAGCAGCCAAGAGCTAGCGGGACGGGTAGATACGCAGTATTTT. Translation: CASSQELAGRVDTQYF. The rearrangement links TRBV4-3 to TRBJ2-3; 9 nucleotides align to TRBD2. Germline CDR1 reads LGHNA; CDR2 reads YSLEER. The CDR3 totals 16 residues. V was pared by 0 bases and J by 5 bases, with 6 bases of the junction left unmatched.

This clonotype came up many times. The junction departs from the called germline gene at one end, perhaps through a read error. The chain joins TRBV4-2 to TRBJ2-6; D is uncertain. The CDR3 covers 14 residues. Germline V gene data show CDR1 as LGHNA and CDR2 as YNFKEQ. For the CDR3, the DNA is TGTGCCAGCAGCCAGAGCTCTGGGACCAACGTCCTGACTTTC. Amino acids: CASSQSSGTNVLTF.

The table lists this clonotype with many counts. This chain connects TRBV5-6 to TRBJ2-2, with 9 bases fitting TRBD1. Germline V CDR1 and CDR2: SGHDT, YYEEEE. The CDR3 consists of 16 residues. The trim removed 0 bases at V and 4 bases at J, leaving 4 bases unmatched. The CDR3 is CASSLEGQGTTGELFF. In DNA, the CDR3 is TGTGCCAGCAGCTTGGAGGGACAGGGTACCACCGGGGAGCTGTTTTTT.

This clonotype turned up a few times. The chain carries TRBV2 and TRBJ2-7, with no clear D. Germline V gene data show CDR1 as SNHLY and CDR2 as FYNNEI. The CDR3 has 13 amino acids. V lost 2 bases, J lost 2 bases, and 7 bases lay in between. CDR3 amino acids: CASSERPAYEQYF. The CDR3 bases are TGTGCCAGCAGTGAAAGGCCAGCCTACGAGCAGTACTTC.

There are many counts of this clonotype. The chain recombines TRBV12-3 or TRBV12-4 with TRBJ2-1, with 7 bases lining up with TRBD2. The CDR3 is made up of 16 amino acids. The V and J ends lost 6 bases and 6 bases, in that order; junction bases with no gene match: 14. The CDR3 sequence is CASRPPLTGGLNEQFF. The CDR3 bases are TGTGCCAGCAGACCCCCCCTCACGGGAGGACTCAATGAGCAGTTCTTC.

Many counts were recorded for this clonotype. This chain joins TRBV12-5 and TRBJ2-1, with D perhaps TRBD1 or TRBD2 (6 bases each). Trimming cost V 1 base and J 8 bases, with 9 bases left between them. The CDR3 spans 13 residues. The germline gives CDR1 LGHNT, CDR2 FRNRAP. The chain's CDR3 is CASGLGGAYEQFF. The CDR3, as DNA: TGTGCTAGTGGTTTGGGGGGGGCGTATGAGCAGTTCTTC. The variable domain in full, with the rest retrieved from reference TRBV12-5 and TRBJ2-1, is DARVTQTPRHKVTEMGQEVTMRCQPILGHNTVFWYRQTMMQGLELLAYFRNRAPLDDSGMPKDRFSAEMPDATLATLKIQPSEPRDSAVYFCASGLGGAYEQFFGPGTRLTVL.